This T cell receptor (beta chain) emerged from a study of neoadjuvant anti-PD-1 for oral cavity cancer. Method: immunoSEQ multiplex PCR; TCRdb's copy keeps in-frame clones and lacks some. The sample contains approximately 8,400 clones, around 72% of which appear only once. The CDR3 loop spans 15 amino acids. The germline V and J ends were trimmed by 1 base and 4 bases, with 14 bases remaining between them. From germline, CDR1 is SGHVS and CDR2 FQNEAQ. Time point denoted: after neoadjuvant nivolumab, at surgical resection. The gene calls are TRBV7-8 and TRBJ2-7; D is perhaps TRBD1 (5 bases). The material sequenced was PBMCs, taken after nivolumab (anti-PD-1) treatment. The sequence was collected from a person between 35 and 79 years old with oral cavity squamous cell carcinoma. The CDR3 spells CASSLVDSPNYEQYF. The CDR3 nucleotides read TGTGCCAGCAGCTTAGTAGACAGCCCCAATTACGAGCAGTACTTC.